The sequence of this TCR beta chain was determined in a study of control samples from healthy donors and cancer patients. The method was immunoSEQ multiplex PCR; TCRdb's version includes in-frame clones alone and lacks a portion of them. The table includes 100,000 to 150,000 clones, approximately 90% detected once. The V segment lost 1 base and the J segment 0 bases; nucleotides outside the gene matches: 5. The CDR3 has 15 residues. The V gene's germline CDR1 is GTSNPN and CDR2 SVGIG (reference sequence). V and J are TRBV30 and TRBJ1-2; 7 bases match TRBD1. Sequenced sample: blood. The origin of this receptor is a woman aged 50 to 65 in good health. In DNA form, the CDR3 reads TGTGCCTGGAGTGGAACAGGGGAACCTAACTATGGCTACACCTTC. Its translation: CAWSGTGEPNYGYTF.